The entry that follows covers one TCR beta chain sequence. This receptor's antigen is unknown. No qualities accompany the bases; no much larger clone lies one base away. What this sample's time point label stands for: about 28 days (+/-7) after the second vaccine dose. Because spike-specific TCR depth and breadth did not differ between the two schedules, AZD1222 recipients who got a second dose at roughly 4 weeks were pooled with those who got a second dose at roughly 12 weeks. The vaccinee samples were drawn from two UK trials, COV001 and COV002, one of which was a single-blind randomized controlled phase 2/3 trial testing AZD1222 (ChAdOx1 nCoV-19) in healthy adults. For TCRbeta chain sequencing, PBMC samples from trial participants were taken at day 0 and at day 28 after the second dose. The CDR3 numbers 11 residues from cysteine through phenylalanine. The entry retains the CDR3 DNA only, 33 bases that are in frame from base 1. Between the V and J ends, shortened by 7 bases and 7 bases respectively, the junction contains 10 bases. CDR1 and CDR2, per the germline V gene, are MNHEY and SVGAGI.

The sample comes from a study of T cell responses to AZD1222 COVID-19 vaccine (dated by TCRdb to 2020 to 2023). Background on the whole study: TCR sequencing covered more than 230 trial participants: roughly 200 given two doses of AZD1222 and 26 given two doses of MenACWY control vaccine. Trial participants were enrolled by age into subgroups of 18-55, 56-69 and 70-plus years, and around 150, 29 and 61 TCR-sequenced participants, respectively, were included in these subgroups.

Points the paper makes about the study in general: Epitopes outside the regions mutated in the B.1.351 and B.1.1.7 variants were reportedly recognized by nearly half of the unique spike-specific TCRs. In the small 56-69-year group, the increase in depth fell short of significance, most likely because of low power. No day 14 peak-response samples were available, so repertoires were characterized only after the peak T cell response. Conclusions about previously exposed vaccinees are limited, since just five or six AZD1222 recipients were seropositive for SARS-CoV-2 at baseline. Vaccine-associated CD4 TCRs spanned the whole spike protein, with dominant responses in regions 160-218 and 743-854. Participants were mostly white British and included more females than males, and it was suggested by the authors that clonal diversity may have been underestimated. Spike-specific TCR breadth and depth rose significantly after two AZD1222 doses compared with day 0 and with MenACWY recipients.

The CDR3 regions of human TCRbeta chains were subjected to immunosequencing. On the authors' methods: TCRs in the repertoires were matched against a reference library of SARS-CoV-2-specific TCRs that had been generated with the MIRA antigen-specificity platform. Breadth was defined as the fraction of unique TCRs that were SARS-CoV-2-associated, and depth was defined as the fraction of total T cells that were SARS-CoV-2-associated. Each spike-specific TCR was assigned to its reactive spike region and to a CD4 or CD8 class using the MIRA data. Log10-transformed breadth and depth values were compared by one-way ANOVA with Sidak's multiple comparisons tests. TCRdb stores this immuneACCESS table with in-frame sequences only. Part of the clones is absent; in the studies checked, under half of the shortfall reflects unresolved V genes, and no reason is known for the rest. The V and J calls and clone size are taken from that table; D and trimming were inferred from the DNA. The sample records approximately 150,000 clones, less than 95% of which are singletons. Approximately 6.3% of the sample is in the top ten clones.

This receptor was obtained from an adult who received the AZD1222 COVID-19 vaccine. Specimen: peripheral blood, collected 28 days after the second AZD1222 dose. This chain is built from TRBV6-5 and TRBJ1-2; the D segment could be TRBD1, given 5 matching bases. Read as DNA, the sequence is TGTGCCAGCAACGGGGGTCGTGGCTACACCTTC. It specifies CASNGGRGYTF.